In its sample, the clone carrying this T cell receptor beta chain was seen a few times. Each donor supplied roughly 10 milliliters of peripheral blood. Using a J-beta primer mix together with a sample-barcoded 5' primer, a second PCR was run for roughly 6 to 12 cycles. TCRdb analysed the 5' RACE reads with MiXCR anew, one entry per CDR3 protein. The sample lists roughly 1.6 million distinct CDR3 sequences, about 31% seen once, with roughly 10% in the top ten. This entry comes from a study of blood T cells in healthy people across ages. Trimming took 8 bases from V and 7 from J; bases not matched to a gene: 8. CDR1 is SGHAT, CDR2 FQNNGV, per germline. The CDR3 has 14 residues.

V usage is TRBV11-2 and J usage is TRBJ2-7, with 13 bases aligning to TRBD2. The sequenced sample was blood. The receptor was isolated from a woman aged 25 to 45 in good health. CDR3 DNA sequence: TGTGCCAGCTCGGGACTAGCGGGATCTCGAGAGCAGTACTTC. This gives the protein CASSGLAGSREQYF.